What follows are 21 T cell receptor beta chains derived from one specimen sequenced in a study of T cell responses to AZD1222 COVID-19 vaccine. Profiling relied on immunoSEQ multiplex PCR, and the TCRdb table lists in-frame clones only, not all of them. The data show 80,000 or so clones, approximately 90% seen once. Sequencing used peripheral blood, obtained on day 0 of MenACWY control vaccination. The receptors were gathered from an adult in good health.

The J gene is TRBJ1-2, the V gene TRBV10-3, with a possible D match to TRBD1 (6 bases). This CDR3 has 12 amino acids. Germline CDR1 and CDR2: ENHRY and SYGVKD. Trimming removed 10 bases at V and 3 bases at J, with 12 bases between. In nucleotides, the CDR3 is TGTGCCACCGGGAAGGGGGACTATGGCTACACCTTC. Translated: CATGKGDYGYTF.

The chain carries TRBV6-1 and TRBJ1-6; unclear D gene. The length of the CDR3 is 15 residues. Between the trimmed V and J ends, which lost 2 bases and 6 bases, there was a span of 11 bases. From germline, CDR1 is MNHNS and CDR2 SASEGT. Written as DNA, the CDR3 is TGTGCCAGCAGTGAAATCGGGTTGGGTAATTCACCCCTCCACTTT. This codes for CASSEIGLGNSPLHF.

The chain joins TRBV28 to TRBJ2-1; no clear D gene. Germline values: CDR1 MDHEN, CDR2 SYDVKM. The CDR3 has 12 amino acids. V gave up 1 base and J gave up 10 bases, with 8 bases separating them. The CDR3: CASSLSVEEQFF. The CDR3 DNA reads TGTGCCAGCAGTTTATCGGTGGAGGAGCAGTTCTTC.

V and J are TRBV5-5 and TRBJ2-7; D not resolved. Germline V gene lookup returns CDR1 SGHKS and CDR2 YYEKEE (reference sequence). V lost 3 bases and J 4 bases, leaving 17 bases between the germline ends. The CDR3 spans 15 residues. CDR3 residues: CASSYGRDPEYEQYF. The CDR3, as DNA: TGTGCCAGCAGCTACGGCCGAGACCCGGAGTACGAGCAGTACTTC.

The chain uses TRBV18 and TRBJ2-7, with D possibly called TRBD1 or TRBD2 (5 bases each). Germline V gene data show CDR1 as KGHSH and CDR2 as LQKENI. The CDR3 runs to 14 residues. With 3 bases removed from V and 6 bases from J, the gap between germline ends came to 15 bases. The CDR3 DNA reads TGTGCCAGCTCACCGCCGGGACCTCCCGGCGAGCAGTACTTC. Translating it yields CASSPPGPPGEQYF.

The chain has TRBV2 and TRBJ1-1; TRBD1 is a possible D gene (5 bases). The V and J ends lost 6 bases and 5 bases respectively, with 16 bases between them. The CDR3 runs to 14 residues. Germline lookup yields CDR1 SNHLY and CDR2 FYNNEI. The CDR3 nucleotides read TGTGCCAGCAGGGCCTCCTCAGGGAGTACTGAAGCTTTCTTT. Its protein product is CASRASSGSTEAFF.

This chain connects TRBV6-5 to TRBJ1-5; weak D call: TRBD1 (5 bases). Between the trimmed V and J ends, which lost 6 bases and 5 bases, there was a span of 17 bases. The CDR3 consists of 15 residues. The germline gives CDR1 MNHEY, CDR2 SVGAGI. This chain's CDR3 is CASRKGGRGDQPQHF. The CDR3 nucleotides are TGTGCCAGCAGGAAGGGAGGGAGGGGAGATCAGCCCCAGCATTTT.

The chain recombines TRBV11-1 with TRBJ2-5; tentatively, D is TRBD2 (6 bases). Germline V gene lookup returns CDR1 SGHAT and CDR2 FQDESV (reference sequence). This CDR3 is built from 15 residues. The germline V and J ends were trimmed by 1 base and 5 bases, with 14 bases remaining between them. The CDR3 region is CASSLDSGAVETQYF. DNA for the CDR3: TGTGCCAGCAGCTTAGACTCGGGAGCGGTGGAGACCCAGTACTTC.

The chain links TRBV27 to TRBJ1-6, with TRBD1 as a possible D gene (5 bases). V was shortened by 7 bases and J by 6 bases, with 19 bases between the two germline ends. CDR1 MNHEY and CDR2 SMNVEV come from the germline V gene (reference sequence). The CDR3 sequence is 16 residues long. Here the CDR3 reads CASIKTPTDGNSPLHF. The CDR3 nucleotides are TGTGCCAGCATCAAGACACCGACAGATGGTAATTCACCCCTCCACTTT.

V usage is TRBV5-1 and J usage is TRBJ2-3; D is unclear. Trimming removed 1 base at V and 2 bases at J, with 11 bases between. The CDR3 extends over 15 amino acids. From germline, CDR1 is SGHRS and CDR2 YFSETQ. The CDR3, as DNA: TGCGCCAGCAGCTTGAGTCGGCGGCTCACAGATACGCAGTATTTT. It is translated as CASSLSRRLTDTQYF.

This chain uses TRBV29-1 with TRBJ1-4; tentatively, D is TRBD1 (6 bases). Trimming left V 6 bases short and J 0 bases short, with 11 bases between. There are 14 residues in the CDR3. The V gene's germline CDR1 is SQVTM and CDR2 ANQGSEA. CDR3 in DNA: TGCAGCGTGCGTAACAGGGCAACTAATGAAAAACTGTTTTTT. Its translation is CSVRNRATNEKLFF.

The chain combines TRBV28 with TRBJ1-5; tentative D call: TRBD1 (5 bases). Trimming removed 7 bases from V and 0 bases from J, with 19 bases in between. The CDR3 has 17 residues. Per the germline V gene, CDR1 is MDHEN and CDR2 is SYDVKM. The CDR3 loop is CASTQVGGGVSNQPQHF. The DNA for the CDR3 is TGTGCCAGCACCCAAGTGGGGGGAGGAGTTAGCAATCAGCCCCAGCATTTT.

V gene TRBV6-2 or TRBV6-3 combines with J gene TRBJ2-3, with TRBD2 matching 12 bases. CDR1 and CDR2 (germline): MNHEY, SVGEGT. Trimming cost V 6 bases and J 2 bases; bases outside gene matches: 3. There are 15 residues in the CDR3. CDR3 sequence (DNA): TGTGCCAGCAGCCCTAGCGGGGGGGCCACAGATACGCAGTATTTT. Translating gives CASSPSGGATDTQYF.

The CDR3 DNA reads as TGTGCCAGTAGGGTTGTAGCGGGAGAGTACAATGAGCAGTTCTTC. The encoded protein is CASRVVAGEYNEQFF. The V and J genes are TRBV19 and TRBJ2-1; the match to TRBD2 covers 9 bases. V dropped 6 bases and J dropped 4; count of bases not matched to a gene: 7. This CDR3 has 15 residues. The germline gives CDR1 LNHDA, CDR2 SQIVND (reference sequence).

The V call is TRBV4-2, the J call TRBJ1-4; 9 bases line up with TRBD1. V trimming: 0 bases; J trimming: 7 bases; junction bases outside the gene matches: 6. This CDR3 region has 16 residues. In germline, CDR1 is LGHNA, CDR2 YNFKEQ. CDR3 bases: TGTGCCAGCAGCCAAGAAGGGGACAGGGCCAGTGAAAAACTGTTTTTT. Translation gives CASSQEGDRASEKLFF.

In its sample, this clone was seen once. CDR3 coding DNA: TGCAGTGCTACGATCCAGTACGAGCAGTACTTC. It yields the protein CSATIQYEQYF. The V call is TRBV20-1, the J call TRBJ2-7; D unclear. Per the germline V gene, CDR1 is DFQATT and CDR2 is SNEGSKA (reference sequence). Between the trimmed V and J ends, which lost 4 bases and 4 bases, there was a span of 8 bases. This CDR3 has 11 amino acids.

This chain joins TRBV3-1 (or the pseudogene TRBV3-2) and TRBJ1-1; TRBD1 is a possible D gene (5 bases). Germline CDR1 and CDR2: LGHDT and YNNKEL (reference sequence). Trimming pared 7 bases from V and 11 bases from J, leaving 17 bases between. The CDR3 contains 12 residues. CDR3 protein: CASTHKGQWAFF. The CDR3 coding sequence is TGTGCCAGCACCCACAAGGGGCAATGGGCTTTCTTT.

The chain is built from TRBV19 and TRBJ1-2; no firm D call. This CDR3 is built from 14 residues. Trimming stripped 3 bases from V and 2 bases from J, with 10 bases between. Germline CDR1 is LNHDA and CDR2 is SQIVND (reference sequence). This CDR3 is CASSMEASNYGYTF. The CDR3 nucleotides are TGTGCCAGTAGTATGGAGGCCAGCAACTATGGCTACACCTTC.

The chain carries TRBV7-2 and TRBJ2-3; D perhaps matches TRBD2 (5 bases). Looked up from germline, CDR1 is SGHTA and CDR2 is FQGNSA. This CDR3 has 13 amino acids. Deletions cut 5 bases from V and 6 bases from J, with 12 bases between. The CDR3 sequence is CASSQTGSDTQYF. CDR3 nucleotides: TGTGCCAGCAGCCAGACGGGGTCCGATACGCAGTATTTT.

This clone was observed a handful of times. The V gene is TRBV28, the J gene TRBJ2-5, with 10 positions matching TRBD1. The CDR3 contains 18 residues. In germline, CDR1 is MDHEN, CDR2 SYDVKM. J gave up 3 bases and V 5 bases, and 15 bases lay outside the gene matches. As DNA, the CDR3 is TGTGCCAGCAGTAGACCGGGACAGGGGACAGGATTGGAAGAGACCCAGTACTTC. Amino acids: CASSRPGQGTGLEETQYF. Variable domain in full (rest from reference TRBV28 and TRBJ2-5): DVKVTQSSRYLVKRTGEKVFLECVQDMDHENMFWYRQDPGLGLRLIYFSYDVKMKEKGDIPEGYSVSREKKERFSLILESASTNQTSMYLCASSRPGQGTGLEETQYFGPGTRLLVL.

This chain connects TRBV7-2 to TRBJ1-2, with 7 nucleotides matching TRBD1. CDR3 size: 17 residues. In germline, CDR1 is SGHTA, CDR2 FQGNSA. J gave up 0 bases and V 4 bases, and 11 bases lay outside the gene matches. CDR3 bases: TGTGCCAGCAGCTACGGAGGTTGGACAGGTACTAACTATGGCTACACCTTC. It codes for CASSYGGWTGTNYGYTF.